This T cell receptor (beta chain) was sequenced for a study of CD8+ T cells in alopecia areata. CDR1 is MGHRA and CDR2 is YSYEKL in the germline V gene. V shed 6 bases and J shed 3 bases, with 13 bases lying between them. CDR3 size: 14 residues. RNA, once extracted, was reverse transcribed into cDNA for use as the sequencing template. TCRdb's table, derived via immunoSEQ multiplex PCR, lists solely in-frame clones and lacks some. This table has 200,000 to 250,000 clones, about 40% appearing once. As to treatment: oral pan-JAK inhibitor, 5-10 mg twice daily. The chain couples TRBV4-1 to TRBJ2-3; D tentatively reads TRBD1 or TRBD2 (6 bases each). Sequencing was performed on CD4+ T cells sorted from blood, taken at approximately week 36, from a patient treated with tofacitinib. The TCR originated in a human donor with alopecia areata. The CDR3 DNA reads as TGCGCCAGCAGTCGGGCGGGACAAACAGATACGCAGTATTTT. It specifies CASSRAGQTDTQYF.